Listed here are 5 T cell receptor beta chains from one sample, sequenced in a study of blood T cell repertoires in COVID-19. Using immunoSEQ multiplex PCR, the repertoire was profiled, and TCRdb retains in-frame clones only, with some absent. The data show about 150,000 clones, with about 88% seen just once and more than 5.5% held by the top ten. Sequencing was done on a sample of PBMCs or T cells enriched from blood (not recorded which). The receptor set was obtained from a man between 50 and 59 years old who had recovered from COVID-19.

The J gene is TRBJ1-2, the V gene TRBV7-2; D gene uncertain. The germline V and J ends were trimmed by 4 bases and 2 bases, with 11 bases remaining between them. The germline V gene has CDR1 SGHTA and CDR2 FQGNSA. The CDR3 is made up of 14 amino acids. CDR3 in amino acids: CASSWRARNYGYTF. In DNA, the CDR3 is TGTGCCAGCAGCTGGAGGGCACGAAACTATGGCTACACCTTC.

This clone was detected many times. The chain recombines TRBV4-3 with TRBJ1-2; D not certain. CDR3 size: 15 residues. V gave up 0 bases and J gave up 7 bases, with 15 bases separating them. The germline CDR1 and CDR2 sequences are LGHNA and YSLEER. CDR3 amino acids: CASSQDRATGSGYTF. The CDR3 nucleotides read TGCGCCAGCAGCCAAGATCGGGCCACGGGGTCTGGCTACACCTTC.

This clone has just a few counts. The chain's CDR3 is CASGGLAGGRETQYF. The CDR3 nucleotides are TGTGCCAGCGGGGGACTAGCGGGGGGCCGCGAGACCCAGTACTTC. The V call is TRBV27, the J call TRBJ2-5; 15 nucleotides match TRBD2. Germline V lookup: CDR1 MNHEY, CDR2 SMNVEV (reference sequence). J lost 5 bases, V lost 8 bases, and 6 bases had no gene match. The CDR3 has 15 amino acids.

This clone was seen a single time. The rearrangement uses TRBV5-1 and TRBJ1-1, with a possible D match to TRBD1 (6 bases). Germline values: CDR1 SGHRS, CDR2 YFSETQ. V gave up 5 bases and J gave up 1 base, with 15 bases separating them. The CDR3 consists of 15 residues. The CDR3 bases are TGCGCCAGCAGTTACTCAGGGGATCCGAACACTGAAGCTTTCTTT. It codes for CASSYSGDPNTEAFF.

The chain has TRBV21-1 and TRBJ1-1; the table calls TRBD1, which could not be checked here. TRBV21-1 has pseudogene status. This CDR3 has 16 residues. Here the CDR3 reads CASSKGTGGGRPEAFF. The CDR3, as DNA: TGTGCCAGCAGCAAAGGGACAGGGGGCGGTCGGCCTGAAGCTTTCTTT.